This T cell receptor beta chain was recorded in a study of cytomegalovirus exposure and HLA in healthy donors. The CDR3 covers 14 residues. Per germline, CDR1 SGHNT and CDR2 YYREEE (reference sequence). V gave up 4 bases and J gave up 3 bases, with 13 bases separating them. The PCR made use of 60 Vbeta and 13 Jbeta primers. TCRdb keeps only in-frame clones here, not all; method: immunoSEQ multiplex PCR. The sample yields approximately 82,000 clones, roughly 79% seen once. V and J are TRBV5-4 and TRBJ1-1, with D tentatively TRBD1 (6 bases). The specimen was PBMCs. This clonotype was obtained from a man aged 35-49 years in good health and CMV-seronegative. CDR3: CASSPGQLYTEAFF. The CDR3 region has the DNA TGTGCCAGCAGCCCGGGACAATTGTACACTGAAGCTTTCTTT.